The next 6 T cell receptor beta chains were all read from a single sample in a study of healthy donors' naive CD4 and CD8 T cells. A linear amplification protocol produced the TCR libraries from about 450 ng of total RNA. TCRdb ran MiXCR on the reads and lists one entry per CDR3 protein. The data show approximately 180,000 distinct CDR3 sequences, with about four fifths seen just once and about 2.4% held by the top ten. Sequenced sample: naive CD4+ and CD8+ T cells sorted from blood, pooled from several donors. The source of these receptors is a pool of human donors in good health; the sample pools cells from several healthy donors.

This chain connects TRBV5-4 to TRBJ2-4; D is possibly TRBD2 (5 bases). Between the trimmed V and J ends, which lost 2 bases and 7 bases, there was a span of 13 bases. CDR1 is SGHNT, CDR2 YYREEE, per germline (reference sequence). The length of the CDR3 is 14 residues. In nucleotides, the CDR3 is TGTGCCAGCAGCTTAGGCAGGACGGGGAACATTCAGTACTTC. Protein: CASSLGRTGNIQYF.

The CDR3 DNA follows: TGCAGCGTGACCCCCCAGGGCACTGGGGCCAACGTCCTGACTTTC. Protein sequence: CSVTPQGTGANVLTF. The V and J genes are TRBV29-1 and TRBJ2-6; a possible D gene is TRBD1 (5 bases). From germline, CDR1 is SQVTM and CDR2 ANQGSEA. V was shortened by 6 bases and J by 2 bases, with 14 bases between the two germline ends. The CDR3 covers 15 residues.

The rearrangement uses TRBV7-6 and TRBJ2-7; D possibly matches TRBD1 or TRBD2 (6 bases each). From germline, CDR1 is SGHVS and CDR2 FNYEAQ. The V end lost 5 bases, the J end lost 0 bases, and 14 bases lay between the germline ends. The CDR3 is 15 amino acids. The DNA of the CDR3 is TGTGCCAGCAGCCCCCGGGGGCCTAGCTCCTACGAGCAGTACTTC. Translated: CASSPRGPSSYEQYF.

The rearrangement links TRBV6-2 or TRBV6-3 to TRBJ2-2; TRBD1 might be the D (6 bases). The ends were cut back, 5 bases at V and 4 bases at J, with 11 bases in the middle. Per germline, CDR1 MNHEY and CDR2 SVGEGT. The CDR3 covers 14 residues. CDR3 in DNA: TGTGCCAGCAGTGGGACAATGAGCACCGGGGAGCTGTTTTTT. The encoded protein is CASSGTMSTGELFF.

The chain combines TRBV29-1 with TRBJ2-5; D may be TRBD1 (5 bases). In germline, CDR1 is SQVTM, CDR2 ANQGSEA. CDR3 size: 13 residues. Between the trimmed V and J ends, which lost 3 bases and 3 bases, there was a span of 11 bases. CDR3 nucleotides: TGCAGCGTTGAGACGGCAGGGAAAGAGACCCAGTACTTC. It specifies CSVETAGKETQYF.

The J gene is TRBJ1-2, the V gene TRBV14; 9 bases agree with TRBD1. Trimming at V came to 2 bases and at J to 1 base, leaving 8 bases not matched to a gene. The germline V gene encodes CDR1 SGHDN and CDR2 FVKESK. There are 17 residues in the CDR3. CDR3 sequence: CASSQLRRQGVNYGYTF. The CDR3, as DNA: TGTGCCAGCAGCCAACTGAGGAGACAGGGGGTTAACTATGGCTACACCTTC.